This passage covers 28 T cell receptor beta chains from one sample sequenced in a study of breast tumors, draining lymph nodes, adjacent tissues. TCRdb called the multiplex PCR reads again in MiXCR, with one record for every CDR3 protein. Among approximately 89,000 distinct CDR3 sequences listed, around 29% were seen once. Breast cancer patients provided tissue from their axillary draining lymph nodes. The sample comprised axillary lymph node tissue. These receptor sequences come from a female donor with breast cancer. Some clones in this sample may be carry-over from other donors' samples.

This clonotype was observed at least ten times. The chain recombines TRBV6-2 or TRBV6-3 with TRBJ2-7; the match to TRBD2 covers 9 bases. V trimming: 5 bases; J trimming: 4 bases; junction bases outside the gene matches: 9. Germline CDR1 MNHEY, CDR2 SVGEGT. The CDR3 covers 15 residues. CDR3 loop: CASSIAGAKGYEQYF. The CDR3 nucleotides are TGTGCCAGCAGTATAGCGGGAGCCAAGGGGTACGAGCAGTACTTC.

As regards this clonotype: Here the CDR3 omits its conserved ending phenylalanine or tryptophan, so a read error is the likely source. V gene TRBV7-9 combines with J gene TRBJ2-7, with TRBD1 matching over 11 bases. The V gene's germline CDR1 is SEHNR and CDR2 FQNEAQ (reference sequence). The CDR3 spans 15 residues. CDR3 coding DNA: TGTGCCGGCAGCCGAGGGACAGGGGGGTCCTACGAGCAGTACCTC. Protein product: CAGSRGTGGSYEQYL.

Ten or more counts support this clonotype. The chain combines TRBV7-2 with TRBJ2-2; possibly TRBD1 or TRBD2 for D (5 bases each). Germline loops: CDR1 SGHTA, CDR2 FQGNSA. The length of the CDR3 is 15 residues. The V end lost 2 bases, the J end lost 3 bases, and 10 bases lay between the germline ends. This CDR3 reads CASSLMLGDTGELFF. DNA of the CDR3: TGTGCCAGCAGCTTAATGTTGGGGGACACCGGGGAGCTGTTTTTT.

The chain is built from TRBV25-1 and TRBJ1-6, with TRBD1 matching over 9 bases. The V gene's germline CDR1 is MGHDK and CDR2 SYGVNS. The CDR3 is 15 amino acids. Trimming took 4 bases from V and 15 from J; bases not matched to a gene: 13. CDR3 in DNA: TGTGCCAGCAGTGGGGGACAGGGATCTCTGGGACTCCTCCACTTT. Protein sequence: CASSGGQGSLGLLHF.

This clonotype was recorded at least ten times. This sequence joins TRBV5-6 and TRBJ1-2; D is undetermined. Trimming removed 2 bases at V and 4 bases at J, with 15 bases between. Looked up from germline, CDR1 is SGHDT and CDR2 is YYEEEE. This CDR3 region has 15 residues. The CDR3 sequence is CASSFGRGPFYGYTF. The CDR3 DNA reads TGTGCCAGCAGCTTCGGAAGAGGCCCTTTCTATGGCTACACCTTC.

This clonotype appeared many times. The chain couples TRBV20-1 to TRBJ2-7; 15 positions agree with TRBD2. The V and J ends lost 3 bases and 6 bases, in that order; junction bases with no gene match: 9. The germline V gene encodes CDR1 DFQATT and CDR2 SNEGSKA (reference sequence). The CDR3 runs 16 residues. The CDR3 sequence is CSASRTSGRGGGEQYF. The CDR3 nucleotides are TGCAGTGCTAGCCGGACTAGCGGGAGGGGCGGGGGCGAGCAGTACTTC.

This clonotype was detected many times. The chain has TRBV7-3 and TRBJ2-5, with D possibly called TRBD1 or TRBD2 (5 bases each). This CDR3 contains 14 residues. V lost 5 bases and J lost 2, with 12 bases in between. Germline assignment: CDR1 SGHTA and CDR2 FQGTGA. This chain's CDR3 is CASSLSGAQETQYF. The CDR3 bases are TGTGCCAGCAGCCTCTCCGGGGCTCAAGAGACCCAGTACTTC. The complete variable domain, with remaining parts taken from reference TRBV7-3 and TRBJ2-5, reads GAGVSQTPSNKVTEKGKYVELRCDPISGHTALYWYRQSLGQGPEFLIYFQGTGAADDSGLPNDRFFAVRPEGSVSTLKIQRTERGDSAVYLCASSLSGAQETQYFGPGTRLLVL.

The chain has TRBV20-1 and TRBJ1-4; D might be TRBD1 (5 bases). The germline V gene encodes CDR1 DFQATT and CDR2 SNEGSKA (reference sequence). V was shortened by 5 bases and J by 7 bases, with 14 bases between the two germline ends. This CDR3 contains 13 residues. The CDR3 protein is CSAPGTGSEKLFF. The CDR3 DNA follows: TGCAGTGCTCCCGGGACTGGTAGTGAAAAACTGTTTTTT.

Ten or more counts support this clonotype. The V and J genes are TRBV7-9 and TRBJ1-4; D is possibly TRBD1 (5 bases). CDR1 is SEHNR and CDR2 is FQNEAQ in the germline V gene (reference sequence). The CDR3 has 14 amino acids. The ends were cut back, 3 bases at V and 8 bases at J, with 13 bases in the middle. The DNA for the CDR3 is TGTGCCAGCAGCTTTATTGGGGGTTTGGAAAAACTGTTTTTT. This codes for CASSFIGGLEKLFF.

This clonotype was seen a few times. This sequence joins TRBV9 and TRBJ2-3; 7 bases are shared with TRBD2. Germline trimming cut 4 bases from V and 5 bases from J; bases unmatched to any gene: 10. The CDR3 totals 15 residues. Germline values: CDR1 SGDLS, CDR2 YYNGEE. The CDR3 here is CASSLERGPLDTQYF. The CDR3, as DNA: TGTGCCAGCAGCCTTGAGCGGGGCCCGCTAGATACGCAGTATTTT.

This clonotype has a handful of counts. Since a much larger clone is just one base distant, this may be a read error. Because the CDR3's place on the DNA is in doubt, the DNA is left out and the CDR3 is given as listed by TCRdb. The gene calls are TRBV9 and TRBJ2-3. Per germline, CDR1 SGDLS and CDR2 YYNGEE. The CDR3 sequence runs 15 residues, both termini included. This CDR3 is CASSVVGPGTDTPYF.

This clonotype was found many times. This chain uses TRBV7-9 with TRBJ2-3; TRBD2 agrees at 11 bases. Trimming at V came to 5 bases and at J to 4 bases, leaving 17 bases not matched to a gene. The CDR3 covers 19 residues. Germline-derived CDR1 and CDR2 are SEHNR and FQNEAQ (reference sequence). The CDR3 nucleotides read TGTGCCAGCAGCCTCAAAGGTAGCGGGAGGGCCAATGTGGCAGATACGCAGTATTTT. Its translation: CASSLKGSGRANVADTQYF.

Points on this clonotype: The germline gene is not matched at one end of the junction; a read error may be the cause. The gene calls are TRBV11-3 and TRBJ2-7, with a possible D match to TRBD2 (6 bases). The germline CDR1 and CDR2 sequences are SGHNT and YENEEA. The CDR3 is 15 residues long. The CDR3 region has the DNA TGTGCCAGCACCGTCGGGGGTTCTCCAACCTACGAGCGGTACTTC. Its protein product is CASTVGGSPTYERYF.

The chain uses TRBV20-1 and TRBJ2-3, with D tentatively TRBD1 or TRBD2 (5 bases each). Trimming left V 7 bases short and J 11 bases short, with 19 bases between. Per germline, CDR1 DFQATT and CDR2 SNEGSKA (reference sequence). CDR3 size: 12 residues. CDR3 region: CSVGRGASEQYF. CDR3 DNA sequence: TGCAGTGTAGGACGAGGGGCGAGTGAGCAGTATTTT.

This clonotype was detected ten times or more. V usage is TRBV7-9 and J usage is TRBJ1-1; no clear D. CDR1 SEHNR and CDR2 FQNEAQ come from the germline V gene (reference sequence). The CDR3 contains 18 residues. V was trimmed by 0 bases and J by 0 bases, leaving 17 bases between them. CDR3: CASSLARTGRRVNTEAFF. The CDR3 DNA reads as TGTGCCAGCAGCTTAGCGCGGACGGGTCGGAGGGTGAACACTGAAGCTTTCTTT.

Many counts were recorded for this clonotype. V usage is TRBV19 and J usage is TRBJ2-2, with 7 bases that match TRBD2. V was clipped by 2 bases and J by 5 bases; unmatched bases: 5. Germline CDR1 and CDR2: LNHDA and SQIVND (reference sequence). The CDR3 covers 15 residues. CDR3 nucleotides: TGTGCCAGTAGTATATCACCTAGCGGTACCGGGGAGCTGTTTTTT. This translates into CASSISPSGTGELFF. The whole variable domain, remainder taken from reference TRBV19 and TRBJ2-2, is DGGITQSPKYLFRKEGQNVTLSCEQNLNHDAMYWYRQDPGQGLRLIYYSQIVNDFQKGDIAEGYSVSREKKESFPLTVTSAQKNPTAFYLCASSISPSGTGELFFGEGSRLTVL.

This clonotype was observed many times. V usage is TRBV11-3 and J usage is TRBJ2-7; 10 bases are a match to TRBD2. The junction had 3 bases not matched to a gene; V was cut back by 0 bases and J by 4 bases. The V gene's germline CDR1 is SGHNT and CDR2 YENEEA. The CDR3 totals 15 residues. CDR3 loop: CASSLELAGRYEQYF. The CDR3 DNA is TGTGCCAGCAGCTTAGAACTAGCGGGGCGTTACGAGCAGTACTTC.

Comment on this clonotype: Possible read error: a much larger clone is one base away. The chain recombines TRBV10-3 with TRBJ1-1, with D unclear. The CDR3 has 13 residues. From germline, CDR1 is ENHRY and CDR2 SYGVKD. Trimming took off 8 bases at V and 3 bases at J, with 13 bases between the two ends. This chain's CDR3 is CAIAQRWDTEAFF. The CDR3 DNA follows: TGTGCCATCGCGCAGAGGTGGGACACTGAAGCTTTCTTT.

This clonotype appeared many times. CDR3 amino acids: CATSRDRGAGEDTQYF. The CDR3, as DNA: TGTGCCACCAGCAGAGATCGGGGAGCGGGAGAAGATACGCAGTATTTT. The J gene is TRBJ2-3, the V gene TRBV15; 8 nucleotides align to TRBD2. The germline V gene has CDR1 LNHNV and CDR2 YYDKDF (reference sequence). The junction had 7 bases not matched to a gene; V was cut back by 0 bases and J by 5 bases. This CDR3 region has 16 residues.

The chain has TRBV10-1 and TRBJ2-3, with TRBD2 matching 14 bases. Germline V gene lookup returns CDR1 WNHNN and CDR2 SYGVQD (reference sequence). The CDR3 runs 17 residues. With 6 bases clipped from V and 3 bases from J, the junction kept 8 bases outside the gene matches. This chain's CDR3 is CASSEGTSGRVTDTQYF. CDR3 sequence (DNA): TGCGCCAGCAGCGAAGGGACTAGCGGGAGAGTAACAGATACGCAGTATTTT.

In this sample, this clonotype turned up many times. V is TRBV7-2 and J is TRBJ2-7; no clear D. This CDR3 has 13 residues. Germline CDR1 is SGHTA and CDR2 is FQGNSA. The germline V and J ends were trimmed by 4 bases and 3 bases, with 10 bases remaining between them. CDR3 amino acids: CASSSRTVYEQYF. CDR3 DNA: TGTGCCAGCAGCTCCCGGACGGTCTACGAGCAGTACTTC.

A remark on this clonotype: A much larger clone differs from this one at a single base, so this may be a read error. A read error is likely, as this CDR3 ends without the conserved phenylalanine or tryptophan. The chain has TRBV5-4 and TRBJ2-5; D remains ambiguous. The CDR3 sequence is 13 residues long. Germline V gene sequence: CDR1 SGHNT, CDR2 YYREEE (reference sequence). V dropped 3 bases and J dropped 5 bases, with 11 bases sitting between them. CDR3 protein: CASSSVIGETQYV. The CDR3 DNA sequence: TGTGCCAGCAGCTCCGTCATAGGGGAGACCCAGTACGTC.

This clonotype was picked up one time. V and J are TRBV15 and TRBJ1-2, with D perhaps matching TRBD1 (5 bases). CDR3 size: 18 residues. With 2 bases removed from V and 10 bases from J, the gap between germline ends came to 29 bases. CDR1 is LNHNV and CDR2 is YYDKDF in the germline V gene (reference sequence). CDR3: CATSRTSGRDSRERDYTF. As DNA, the CDR3 is TGTGCCACCAGCAGAACTTCAGGTCGGGACTCCAGAGAAAGGGACTACACCTTC.

Ten or more counts support this clonotype. CDR3 amino acids: CASSFYTYTGELFF. CDR3 nucleotide sequence: TGTGCCAGCAGCTTTTACACCTACACCGGGGAGCTGTTTTTT. The J gene is TRBJ2-2, the V gene TRBV11-2; D uncertain. Looked up from germline, CDR1 is SGHAT and CDR2 is FQNNGV. V was cut by 3 bases and J by 3 bases, with 8 bases left in between. The CDR3 contains 14 residues.

The V and J genes are TRBV20-1 and TRBJ2-2; 8 nucleotides match TRBD2. The germline V gene encodes CDR1 DFQATT and CDR2 SNEGSKA (reference sequence). The CDR3 has 13 amino acids. V was pared by 3 bases and J by 7 bases, with 4 bases of the junction left unmatched. The CDR3 here is CSASSLAGGELFF. The CDR3 bases are TGCAGTGCTAGTAGCCTAGCGGGCGGGGAGCTGTTTTTT.

At least ten counts were recorded for this clonotype. This chain links TRBV4-1 with TRBJ1-1; D unresolved. The V end lost 4 bases, the J end lost 1 base, and 7 bases lay between the germline ends. There are 13 residues in the CDR3. Per the germline V gene, CDR1 is MGHRA and CDR2 is YSYEKL. The CDR3 region is CASSPPRNTEAFF. The CDR3 DNA is TGCGCCAGCAGCCCCCCAAGGAACACTGAAGCTTTCTTT.

In its sample, this clonotype was seen many times. A junction end diverges from the germline sequence, so it may reflect a read error. The genes are TRBV7-9 and TRBJ2-3; 10 bases are a match to TRBD2. The germline V gene has CDR1 SEHNR and CDR2 FQNEAQ (reference sequence). There are 15 residues in the CDR3. The CDR3 is CASSRPSGSTDTQYF. DNA of the CDR3: TGTGCCAGCAGCCGCCCTAGCGGGAGCACGGATACGCAGTATTTT.

A single count supports this clonotype. DNA for the CDR3: TGTGCCATCAGCGGGCTGTCTAGCGGAGAGCAGTTCTTC. Its translation: CAISGLSSGEQFF. The chain joins TRBV10-3 to TRBJ2-1, with TRBD2 identical over 7 bases. The CDR3 contains 13 residues. After removal of 6 bases from V and 10 bases from J, the junction contained 9 bases not matched to a gene. Looked up from germline, CDR1 is ENHRY and CDR2 is SYGVKD.